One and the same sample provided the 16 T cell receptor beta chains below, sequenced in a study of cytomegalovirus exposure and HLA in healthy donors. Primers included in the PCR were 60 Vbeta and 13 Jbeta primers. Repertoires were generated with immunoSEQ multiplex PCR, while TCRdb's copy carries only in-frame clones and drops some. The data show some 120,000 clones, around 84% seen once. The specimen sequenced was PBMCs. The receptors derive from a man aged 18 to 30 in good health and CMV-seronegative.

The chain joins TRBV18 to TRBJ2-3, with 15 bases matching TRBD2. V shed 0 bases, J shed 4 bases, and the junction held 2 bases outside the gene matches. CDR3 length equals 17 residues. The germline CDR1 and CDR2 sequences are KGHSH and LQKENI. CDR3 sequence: CASSPPGLAGGPDTQYF. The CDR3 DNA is TGTGCCAGCTCACCACCGGGACTAGCGGGGGGCCCAGATACGCAGTATTTT.

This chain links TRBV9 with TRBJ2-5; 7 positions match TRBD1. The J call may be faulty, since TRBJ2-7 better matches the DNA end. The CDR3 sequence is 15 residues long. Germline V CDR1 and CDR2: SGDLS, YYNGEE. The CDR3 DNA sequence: TGTGCCAGCAGCGTACAACCGGGACAGAGCTACGAGCAGTACTTC. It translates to CASSVQPGQSYEQYF.

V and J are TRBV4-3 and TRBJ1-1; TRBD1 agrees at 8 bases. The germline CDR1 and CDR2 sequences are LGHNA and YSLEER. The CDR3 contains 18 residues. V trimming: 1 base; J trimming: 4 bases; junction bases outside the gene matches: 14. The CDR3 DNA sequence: TGCGCCAGCAGCCAAGGGTCACAGGGGGTGGTTCGGGTCACTGAAGCTTTCTTT. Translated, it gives CASSQGSQGVVRVTEAFF.

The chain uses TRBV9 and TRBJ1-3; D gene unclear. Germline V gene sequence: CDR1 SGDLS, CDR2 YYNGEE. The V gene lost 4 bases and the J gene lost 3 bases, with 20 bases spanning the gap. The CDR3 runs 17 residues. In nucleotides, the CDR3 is TGTGCCAGCAGCCGGGTAGAGGGTCGTTCTGGTGGAAACACCATATATTTT. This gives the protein CASSRVEGRSGGNTIYF.

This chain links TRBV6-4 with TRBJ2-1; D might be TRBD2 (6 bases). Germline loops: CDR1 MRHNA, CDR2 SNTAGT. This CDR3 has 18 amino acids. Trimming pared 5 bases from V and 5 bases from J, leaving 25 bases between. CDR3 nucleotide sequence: TGTGCCAGCAGTTATTGGGGGGTAAGGAGGTGGGTCAACAATGAGCAGTTCTTC. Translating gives CASSYWGVRRWVNNEQFF.

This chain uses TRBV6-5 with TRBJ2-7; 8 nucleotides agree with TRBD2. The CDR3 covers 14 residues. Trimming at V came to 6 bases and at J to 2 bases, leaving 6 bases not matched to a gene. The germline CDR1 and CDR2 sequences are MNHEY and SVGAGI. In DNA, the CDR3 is TGTGCCAGCAGGTCGGGCGGGGGGCCCTACGAGCAGTACTTC. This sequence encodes CASRSGGGPYEQYF.

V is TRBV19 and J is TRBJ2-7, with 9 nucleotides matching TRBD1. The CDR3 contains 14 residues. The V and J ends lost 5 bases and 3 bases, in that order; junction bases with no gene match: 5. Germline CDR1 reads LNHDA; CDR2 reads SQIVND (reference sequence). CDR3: CASSPTGGSYEQYF. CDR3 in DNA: TGTGCCAGTAGTCCGACAGGGGGGAGCTACGAGCAGTACTTC.

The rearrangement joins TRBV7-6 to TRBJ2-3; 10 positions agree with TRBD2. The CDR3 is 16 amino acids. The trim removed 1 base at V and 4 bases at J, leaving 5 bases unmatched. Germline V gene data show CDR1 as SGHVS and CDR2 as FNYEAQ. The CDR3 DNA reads TGTGCCAGCAGCTTAGGGTTTAGCGGGGGGCCAGATACGCAGTATTTT. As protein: CASSLGFSGGPDTQYF.

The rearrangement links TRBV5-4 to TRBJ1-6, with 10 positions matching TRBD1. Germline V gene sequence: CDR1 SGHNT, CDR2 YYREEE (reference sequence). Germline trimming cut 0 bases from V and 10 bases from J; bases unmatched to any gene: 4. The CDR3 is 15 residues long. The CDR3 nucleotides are TGTGCCAGCAGCTTGGCCGGACAGGGGGGCTCACCCCTCCACTTT. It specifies CASSLAGQGGSPLHF.

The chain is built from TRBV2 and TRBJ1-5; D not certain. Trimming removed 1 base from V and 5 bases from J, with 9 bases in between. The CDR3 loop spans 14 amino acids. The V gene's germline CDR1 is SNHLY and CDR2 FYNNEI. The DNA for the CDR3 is TGTGCCAGCAGTGAAGGGGCCTCTTATCAGCCCCAGCATTTT. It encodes CASSEGASYQPQHF.

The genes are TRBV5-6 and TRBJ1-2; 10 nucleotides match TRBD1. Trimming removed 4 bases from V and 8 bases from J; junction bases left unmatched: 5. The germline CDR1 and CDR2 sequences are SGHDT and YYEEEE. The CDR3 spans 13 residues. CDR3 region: CASSPGQGFGYTF. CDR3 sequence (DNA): TGTGCCAGCAGCCCGGGACAGGGGTTCGGCTACACCTTC.

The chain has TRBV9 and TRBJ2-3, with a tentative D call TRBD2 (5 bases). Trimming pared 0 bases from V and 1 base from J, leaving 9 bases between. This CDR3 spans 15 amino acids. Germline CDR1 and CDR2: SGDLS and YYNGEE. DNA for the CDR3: TGTGCCAGCAGCGTAGAGAGCGGTCGCACAGATACGCAGTATTTT. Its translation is CASSVESGRTDTQYF.

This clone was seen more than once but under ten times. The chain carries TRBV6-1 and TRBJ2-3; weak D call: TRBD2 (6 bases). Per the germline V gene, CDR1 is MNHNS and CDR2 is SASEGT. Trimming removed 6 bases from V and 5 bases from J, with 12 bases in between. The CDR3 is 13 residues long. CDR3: CASRRDPKDTQYF. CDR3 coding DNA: TGTGCCAGCAGGCGGGACCCTAAAGATACGCAGTATTTT.

CDR3 protein: CASSVTANEKLFF. The CDR3 nucleotides read TGTGCCAGCAGTGTGACAGCTAATGAAAAACTGTTTTTT. The chain links TRBV2 to TRBJ1-4; tentative D call: TRBD1 (5 bases). V lost 4 bases and J 3 bases, leaving 6 bases between the germline ends. The CDR3 runs to 13 residues. Germline V gene lookup returns CDR1 SNHLY and CDR2 FYNNEI.

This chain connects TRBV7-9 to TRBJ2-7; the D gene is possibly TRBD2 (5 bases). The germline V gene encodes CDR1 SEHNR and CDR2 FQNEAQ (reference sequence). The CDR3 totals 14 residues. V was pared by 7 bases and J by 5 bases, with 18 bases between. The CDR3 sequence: CASKQVTGINEQYF. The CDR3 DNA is TGTGCCAGCAAGCAGGTCACCGGGATCAACGAGCAGTACTTC.

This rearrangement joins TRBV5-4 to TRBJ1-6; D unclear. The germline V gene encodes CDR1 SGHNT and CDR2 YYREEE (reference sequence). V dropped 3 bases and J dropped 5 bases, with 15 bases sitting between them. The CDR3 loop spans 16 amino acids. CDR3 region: CASSSLPGLNNSPLHF. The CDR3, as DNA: TGTGCCAGCAGCTCACTGCCGGGGTTGAATAATTCACCCCTCCACTTT.